Below are 4 T cell receptor beta chains sequenced from a single sample in a study of T-cell reconstitution after alpha-beta-depleted transplantation in children. A library of TCRbeta sequences, prepared with unique molecular identifiers, was generated. TCRdb reprocessed the PCR reads with MiXCR, giving one entry per CDR3 protein. The sample carries about a million distinct CDR3 sequences, about 30% recorded once. The sample consisted of PBMCs, mostly from graft donor cells, taken 360 days after TCRalphabeta/CD19-depleted stem cell transplant. The receptors were sampled from a boy under two years old who had a stem cell transplant for SCID, so the T cells may come from the graft donor.

This clonotype was observed once. The V gene is TRBV5-1, the J gene TRBJ2-5; D is unclear. Trimming took off 0 bases at V and 5 bases at J, with 8 bases between the two ends. The CDR3 covers 13 residues. Germline assignment: CDR1 SGHRS and CDR2 YFSETQ. The CDR3 reads CASSLEDWETQYF. The CDR3 DNA reads TGCGCCAGCAGCTTGGAGGATTGGGAGACCCAGTACTTC.

The chain is built from TRBV20-1 and TRBJ2-7, with D unclear. The V and J ends lost 0 bases and 3 bases respectively, with 9 bases between them. Germline V gives CDR1 DFQATT, CDR2 SNEGSKA (reference sequence). The CDR3 extends over 13 amino acids. CDR3 DNA: TGCAGTGCTAGAGATTCCCAGTTCTACGAGCAGTACTTC. This codes for CSARDSQFYEQYF.

Regarding this clonotype: The junction does not match germline at one end; this may be a read error. The chain couples TRBV11-2 to TRBJ1-1; D gene ambiguous. The CDR3 consists of 18 residues. CDR1 SGHAT and CDR2 FQNNGV come from the germline V gene. CDR3 sequence: CASSSTLWLSHSNTEAFF. The CDR3 nucleotides read TGTGCCAGCAGCTCCACTTTATGGCTGTCCCACTCGAACACTGAAGCCTTCTTT.

This clonotype was picked up a small number of times. The V call is TRBV20-1, the J call TRBJ2-3; D unresolved. V lost 1 base, J lost 4 bases, and 9 bases lay in between. This CDR3 has 13 amino acids. Germline V CDR1 and CDR2: DFQATT, SNEGSKA (reference sequence). The CDR3 DNA reads TGCAGTGCTAGAGGATCCGTGCCAGATACGCAGTATTTT. Translation gives CSARGSVPDTQYF.